Listed below are T cell receptor beta chains from one sample, sequenced in a study of blood T cell repertoires in COVID-19. The repertoire was sequenced with immunoSEQ multiplex PCR; TCRdb's copy has only in-frame clones and lacks some. Altogether a few hundred thousand clones are present, around 91% being singletons, with the ten largest covering approximately 2.1%. Source material: peripheral blood. The receptors were gathered from a woman aged 55-75 years with COVID-19, enrolled during active disease. The CDR3 runs from the conserved cysteine through the conserved F or W. The D gene is left open where the match is weak. Expanded clones are given a class, and other clones once, few, many or no size at all.

V gene	D gene	clone size	J gene	CDR3 DNA	CDR3 protein
TRBV9	TRBD1	NA	TRBJ1-5	TGTGCCAGCAGCGCTGGACAGGGACGACAGCCCCAGCATTTT	CASSAGQGRQPQHF
TRBV29-1	NA	NA	TRBJ1-5	TGCAGCGTTGCGGACAGAGGGGTTGGGAGCAATCAGCCCCAGCATTTT	CSVADRGVGSNQPQHF
TRBV13	NA	NA	TRBJ1-1	TGTGCCAGCAGCTTAGGGGTCCGGGGAAACACTGAAGCTTTCTTT	CASSLGVRGNTEAFF
TRBV19	NA	NA	TRBJ1-1	TGTGCCAGTAGGGAGGGAGGGGGTGATGTAGCCACTGAAGCTTTCTTT	CASREGGGDVATEAFF
TRBV3-1/TRBV3-2	TRBD1	NA	TRBJ1-6	TGTGCCAGCAGCCAAGTCCTGACAGGGATGAATTCACCCCTCCACTTT	CASSQVLTGMNSPLHF
TRBV5-1	NA	NA	TRBJ1-2	TGCGCCAGCAGCTTGGCTCTGTCGTCTAACTATGGCTACACCTTC	CASSLALSSNYGYTF
TRBV9	NA	NA	TRBJ1-3	TGTGCCAGCAGCGTATACTCCTCTGGAAACACCATATATTTT	CASSVYSSGNTIYF
TRBV5-1	NA	NA	TRBJ2-7	TGCGCCAGCAGCTTGCCATCAACCGGGAGCTCCTACGAGCAGTACTTC	CASSLPSTGSSYEQYF
TRBV7-9	NA	NA	TRBJ1-2	TGTGCCAGCAGCTTAAATGGGGCCTCCTATGGCTACACCTTC	CASSLNGASYGYTF
TRBV5-6	TRBD1	NA	TRBJ1-5	TGTGCCAGCAGCTCCAGTAGGACAGGATATACTCAGCCCCAGCATTTT	CASSSSRTGYTQPQHF
TRBV27	NA	once	TRBJ1-4	TGTGCCAGCAGTTTATCCCAGGACACCGGTTTGAGAAAACTGTTTTTT	CASSLSQDTGLRKLFF
TRBV15	NA	NA	TRBJ1-2	TGTGCCACCAGCAGTTTCCCGGGGTTCGACTATGGCTACACCTTC	CATSSFPGFDYGYTF
TRBV6-6	TRBD1	NA	TRBJ1-5	TGTGCCAGCAATTTCCGGAAGCGACAGGGTGTGAACCCCCAGCATTTT	CASNFRKRQGVNPQHF
TRBV10-3	TRBD1	NA	TRBJ1-1	TGTGCCATTACCGGGACAGGGAACACTGAAGCTTTCTTT	CAITGTGNTEAFF
TRBV11-3	NA	NA	TRBJ2-3	TGTGCCAGCAGCTTAGGCAGGGTTCACACAGATACGCAGTATTTT	CASSLGRVHTDTQYF
TRBV5-1	TRBD2	NA	TRBJ2-1	TGCGCCAGCAGACGAGCGGGGGGGCCTCAAAATGAGCAGTTCTTC	CASRRAGGPQNEQFF
TRBV6-5	NA	once	TRBJ1-3	TGTGCCAGCAGGGTACAGGGCGCTGGAAACACCATATATTTT	CASRVQGAGNTIYF
TRBV5-6	NA	NA	TRBJ1-5	TGTGCCAGCAGCTTGGGTCTGCAGCCCCAGCATTTT	CASSLGLQPQHF
TRBV6-2/TRBV6-3	NA	NA	TRBJ2-1	TGTGCCAGCAGTTACTCGGTTGGGGGGAGCTCCTACAATGAGCAGTTCTTC	CASSYSVGGSSYNEQFF
TRBV10-1	TRBD1	NA	TRBJ1-1	TGCGCCAGCAGTGAGTCCGACAGGGAGACTGAAGCTTTCTTT	CASSESDRETEAFF
TRBV6-5	TRBD1	NA	TRBJ2-7	TGTGCCAGCAGTAAACAGGGGGCCTACGAGCAGTACTTC	CASSKQGAYEQYF
TRBV30	NA	NA	TRBJ1-3	TGTGCCTGGAGTGTTTTCCCCCTCTCCTCGCGCAGGCCCGGAAACACCATATATTTT	CAWSVFPLSSRRPGNTIYF
TRBV4-1	TRBD2	NA	TRBJ2-3	TGCGCCAGCAGCCAAGATCCTAGCGGAGGCCCCACAGATACGCAGTATTTT	CASSQDPSGGPTDTQYF
TRBV19	NA	NA	TRBJ1-3	TGTGCCAGTACCCGCAGGGCCCCGGCGCGAGACACCATATATTTT	CASTRRAPARDTIYF
TRBV6-5	NA	NA	TRBJ1-6	TGTGCCAGCAGGCTCGAAGTCGGGTATTCACCCCTCCACTTT	CASRLEVGYSPLHF
TRBV7-8	TRBD2	few	TRBJ2-7	TGTGCCAGCAGCTTACAAGCTAGCGGGTACATCTACGAGCAGTACTTC	CASSLQASGYIYEQYF
TRBV15	NA	NA	TRBJ1-4	TGTGCCACCAGCGCAAAGGAGAACACTGCAACTAATGAAAAACTGTTTTTT	CATSAKENTATNEKLFF